These 14 T cell receptor beta chains share one sample of origin, sequenced in a study of T cell responses to AZD1222 COVID-19 vaccine. Method: immunoSEQ multiplex PCR; TCRdb's copy keeps in-frame clones and lacks some. The sample contains 89,000 or so clones, roughly 90% of which appear only once. Sequencing was performed on peripheral blood, taken 28 days after the second AZD1222 dose. These receptor sequences come from an adult who received the AZD1222 COVID-19 vaccine.

This clone showed up just once. This chain links TRBV5-5 with TRBJ2-3, with 12 bases identical to TRBD1. The length of the CDR3 is 16 residues. Germline CDR1 SGHKS, CDR2 YYEKEE (reference sequence). V trimming: 0 bases; J trimming: 4 bases; junction bases outside the gene matches: 3. The CDR3 spells CASSLAGQGASDTQYF. CDR3 in DNA: TGTGCCAGCAGCTTGGCGGGACAGGGGGCCTCAGATACGCAGTATTTT.

The chain combines TRBV2 with TRBJ1-2, with D maybe TRBD1 (5 bases). CDR3 length equals 12 residues. Trimming removed 6 bases from V and 3 bases from J, with 8 bases in between. The germline V gene has CDR1 SNHLY and CDR2 FYNNEI. CDR3 nucleotide sequence: TGTGCCAGCAGCAGGGATTACTATGGCTACACCTTC. Its translation: CASSRDYYGYTF.

The V gene is TRBV28, the J gene TRBJ1-2; no clear D gene. V gave up 2 bases and J gave up 4 bases, with 11 bases separating them. The CDR3 is 14 residues long. Germline assignment: CDR1 MDHEN and CDR2 SYDVKM. CDR3 coding DNA: TGTGCCAGCAGTTTACGGACCGAAACCTATGGCTACACCTTC. It specifies CASSLRTETYGYTF.

The V and J genes are TRBV19 and TRBJ1-1; 8 nucleotides agree with TRBD1. This CDR3 has 13 amino acids. V lost 9 bases and J lost 5; bases outside the gene matches: 8. Per the germline V gene, CDR1 is LNHDA and CDR2 is SQIVND (reference sequence). The CDR3 region is CASTQGGGTEAFF. The CDR3 bases are TGTGCCAGCACACAGGGGGGAGGAACTGAAGCTTTCTTT.

The chain links TRBV18 to TRBJ1-3; D is unclear. V was shortened by 3 bases and J by 0 bases, with 9 bases between the two germline ends. The CDR3 consists of 15 residues. The germline V gene encodes CDR1 KGHSH and CDR2 LQKENI. This CDR3 reads CASSPASSSGNTIYF. The CDR3 nucleotides are TGTGCCAGCTCACCGGCCAGTTCCTCTGGAAACACCATATATTTT.

The chain links TRBV30 to TRBJ1-5, with D maybe TRBD1 (5 bases). CDR3 length equals 12 residues. CDR1 GTSNPN and CDR2 SVGIG come from the germline V gene (reference sequence). Trimming pared 1 base from V and 8 bases from J, leaving 9 bases between. The CDR3 loop is CAWSAVGEPQHF. DNA of the CDR3: TGTGCCTGGAGTGCGGTGGGGGAGCCCCAGCATTTT.

This clone was counted a single time. The rearrangement links TRBV11-2 to TRBJ2-7; tentative D call: TRBD1 (6 bases). This CDR3 is built from 14 residues. The germline gives CDR1 SGHAT, CDR2 FQNNGV. Trimming left V 3 bases short and J 7 bases short, with 16 bases between. CDR3 sequence (DNA): TGTGCCAGCAGCTTGATGGCAGGGGTTGGGGAGCAGTACTTC. Encoded protein: CASSLMAGVGEQYF.

The V gene is TRBV2, the J gene TRBJ2-1, with TRBD2 matching over 15 bases. This CDR3 contains 15 residues. V was pared by 8 bases and J by 10 bases, with 9 bases of the junction left unmatched. Germline values: CDR1 SNHLY, CDR2 FYNNEI. This chain's CDR3 is CASRGLAGGDGEQFF. CDR3 DNA: TGTGCCAGCCGAGGACTAGCGGGAGGGGATGGAGAGCAGTTCTTC.

V and J are TRBV14 and TRBJ1-1, with D possibly being TRBD1 (6 bases). Between the trimmed V and J ends, which lost 6 bases and 4 bases, there was a span of 12 bases. The CDR3 runs 13 residues. Germline V gives CDR1 SGHDN, CDR2 FVKESK. The CDR3 region is CASRGHGFTEAFF. DNA of the CDR3: TGTGCCAGCAGGGGACATGGCTTCACTGAAGCTTTCTTT.

The V call is TRBV7-9, the J call TRBJ2-5; 11 bases agree with TRBD2. The junction had 9 bases not matched to a gene; V was cut back by 5 bases and J by 7 bases. Germline lookup yields CDR1 SEHNR and CDR2 FQNEAQ (reference sequence). CDR3 length equals 15 residues. CDR3 coding DNA: TGTGCCAGCAGCCCGCTAGCGGGAGGATTTACGACCCAGTACTTC. Protein sequence: CASSPLAGGFTTQYF.

V is TRBV7-2 and J is TRBJ1-1; D is uncertain. Germline CDR1 reads SGHTA; CDR2 reads FQGNSA. Trimming pared 1 base from V and 1 base from J, leaving 7 bases between. This CDR3 contains 14 residues. The CDR3 region is CASSLGHTNTEAFF. DNA of the CDR3: TGTGCCAGCAGCTTAGGACACACGAACACTGAAGCTTTCTTT.

This chain uses TRBV7-2 with TRBJ1-5, with D uncertain. The CDR3 extends over 14 amino acids. The V and J ends lost 3 bases and 1 base respectively, with 7 bases between them. Germline V gene sequence: CDR1 SGHTA, CDR2 FQGNSA. CDR3 residues: CASSFYGSNQPQHF. CDR3 in DNA: TGTGCCAGCAGCTTCTACGGGAGCAATCAGCCCCAGCATTTT. The full variable domain, its missing parts supplied by reference TRBV7-2 and TRBJ1-5, is GAGVSQSPSNKVTEKGKDVELRCDPISGHTALYWYRQSLGQGLEFLIYFQGNSAPDKSGLPSDRFSAERTGGSVSTLTIQRTQQEDSAVYLCASSFYGSNQPQHFGDGTRLSIL.

The V and J genes are TRBV29-1 and TRBJ2-1; either TRBD1 or TRBD2 may supply D (5 bases each). The germline V gene encodes CDR1 SQVTM and CDR2 ANQGSEA. This CDR3 contains 15 residues. V dropped 4 bases and J dropped 5 bases, with 18 bases sitting between them. CDR3 bases: TGCAGCGTTGTGGGGCCCTCTGGACTCCACAATGAGCAGTTCTTC. This translates into CSVVGPSGLHNEQFF.

This chain joins TRBV25-1 and TRBJ2-1; 10 bases align to TRBD1. This CDR3 contains 15 residues. Germline values: CDR1 MGHDK, CDR2 SYGVNS. J was trimmed by 9 bases and V by 2 bases; bases with no gene match: 7. The CDR3 sequence: CASSEPGQGSSEQFF. In nucleotides, the CDR3 is TGTGCCAGCAGTGAACCGGGACAGGGGTCCAGTGAGCAGTTCTTC.